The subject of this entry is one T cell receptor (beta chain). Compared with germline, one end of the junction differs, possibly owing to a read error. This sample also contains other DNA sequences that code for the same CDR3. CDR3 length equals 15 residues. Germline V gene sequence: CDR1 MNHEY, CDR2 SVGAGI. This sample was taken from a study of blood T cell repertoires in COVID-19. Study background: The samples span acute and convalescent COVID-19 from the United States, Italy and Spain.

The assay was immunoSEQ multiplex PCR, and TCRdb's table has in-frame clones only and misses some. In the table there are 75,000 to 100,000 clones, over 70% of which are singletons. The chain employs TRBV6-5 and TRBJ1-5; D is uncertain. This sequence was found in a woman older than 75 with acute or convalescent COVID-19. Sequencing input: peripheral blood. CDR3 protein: CASRTGKYSNQPQHF. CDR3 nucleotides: TGCGCCAGCAGGACGGGAAAATATAGCAATCAGCCCCAGCATTTT.